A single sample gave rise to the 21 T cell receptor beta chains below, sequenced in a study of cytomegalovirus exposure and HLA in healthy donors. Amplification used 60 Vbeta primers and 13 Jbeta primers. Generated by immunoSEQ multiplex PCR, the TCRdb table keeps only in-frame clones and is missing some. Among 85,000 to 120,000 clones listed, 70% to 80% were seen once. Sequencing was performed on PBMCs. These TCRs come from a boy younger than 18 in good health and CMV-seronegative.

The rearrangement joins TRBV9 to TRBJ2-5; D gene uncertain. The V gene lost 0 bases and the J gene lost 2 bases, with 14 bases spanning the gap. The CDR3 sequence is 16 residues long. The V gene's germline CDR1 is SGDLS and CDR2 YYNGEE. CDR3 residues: CASSVGGLSRQETQYF. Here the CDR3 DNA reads TGTGCCAGCAGCGTAGGTGGGCTGAGCAGACAAGAGACCCAGTACTTC.

CDR3 sequence reads: CASSLNQLYEQYF. In nucleotides, the CDR3 is TGTGCCAGCAGTTTAAATCAACTATACGAGCAGTACTTC. The chain recombines TRBV28 with TRBJ2-7; D is unresolved. V lost 2 bases to trimming and J lost 4 bases, with 9 bases between them. The CDR3 covers 13 residues. Germline-derived CDR1 and CDR2 are MDHEN and SYDVKM.

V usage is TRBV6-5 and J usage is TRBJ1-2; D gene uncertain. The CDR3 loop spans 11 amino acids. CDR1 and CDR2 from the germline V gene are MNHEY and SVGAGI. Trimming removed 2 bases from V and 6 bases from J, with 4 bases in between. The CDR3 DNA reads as TGTGCCAGCAGTTACCGGGATGGCTACACCTTC. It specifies CASSYRDGYTF.

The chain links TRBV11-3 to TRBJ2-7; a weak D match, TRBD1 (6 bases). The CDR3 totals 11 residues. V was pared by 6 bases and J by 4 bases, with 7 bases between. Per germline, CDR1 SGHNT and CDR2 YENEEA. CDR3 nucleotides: TGTGCCAGCAGTACAGGGTACGAGCAGTACTTC. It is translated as CASSTGYEQYF. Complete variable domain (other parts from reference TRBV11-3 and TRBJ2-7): EAGVVQSPRYKIIEKKQPVAFWCNPISGHNTLYWYLQNLGQGPELLIRYENEEAVDDSQLPKDRFSAERLKGVDSTLKIQPAELGDSAVYLCASSTGYEQYFGPGTRLTVT.

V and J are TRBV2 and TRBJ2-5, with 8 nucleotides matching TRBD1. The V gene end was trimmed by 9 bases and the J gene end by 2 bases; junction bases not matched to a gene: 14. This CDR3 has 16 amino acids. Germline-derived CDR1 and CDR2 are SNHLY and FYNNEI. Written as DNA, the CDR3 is TGTGCCAGTCTTGGCAGGGGGCCAAACGGACAAGAGACCCAGTACTTC. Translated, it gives CASLGRGPNGQETQYF. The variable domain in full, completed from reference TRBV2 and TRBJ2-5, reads EPEVTQTPSHQVTQMGQEVILRCVPISNHLYFYWYRQILGQKVEFLVSFYNNEISEKSEIFDDQFSVERPDGSNFTLKIRSTKLEDSAMYFCASLGRGPNGQETQYFGPGTRLLVL.

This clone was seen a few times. CDR3: CASSFTDEQYF. The CDR3 nucleotides are TGCGCCAGCAGCTTCACGGACGAGCAGTACTTC. The gene calls are TRBV5-1 and TRBJ2-7; no clear D. V dropped 2 bases and J dropped 5 bases, with 5 bases sitting between them. The CDR3 totals 11 residues. Germline V gene data show CDR1 as SGHRS and CDR2 as YFSETQ.

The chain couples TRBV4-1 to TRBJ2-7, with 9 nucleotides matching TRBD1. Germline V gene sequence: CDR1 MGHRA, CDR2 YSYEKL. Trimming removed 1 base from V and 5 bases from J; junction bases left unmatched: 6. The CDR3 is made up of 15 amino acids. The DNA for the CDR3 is TGCGCCAGCAGCCAAGTAGGGACAGGGTCGGACGAGCAGTACTTC. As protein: CASSQVGTGSDEQYF.

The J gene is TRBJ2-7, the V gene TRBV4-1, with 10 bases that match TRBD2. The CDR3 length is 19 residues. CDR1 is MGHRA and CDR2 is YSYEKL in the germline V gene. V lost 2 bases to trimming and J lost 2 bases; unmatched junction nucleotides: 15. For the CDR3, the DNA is TGCGCCAGCAGCCAAATCGCGCTAGCGGGAGTGGTCGATCCCTACGAGCAGTACTTC. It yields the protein CASSQIALAGVVDPYEQYF.

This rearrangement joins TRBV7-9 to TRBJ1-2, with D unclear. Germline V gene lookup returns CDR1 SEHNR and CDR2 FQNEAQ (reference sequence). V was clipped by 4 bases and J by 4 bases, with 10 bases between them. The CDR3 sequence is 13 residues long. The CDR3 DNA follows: TGTGCCAGCAGCTCGGGAGCCGGCTATGGCTACACCTTC. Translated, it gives CASSSGAGYGYTF.

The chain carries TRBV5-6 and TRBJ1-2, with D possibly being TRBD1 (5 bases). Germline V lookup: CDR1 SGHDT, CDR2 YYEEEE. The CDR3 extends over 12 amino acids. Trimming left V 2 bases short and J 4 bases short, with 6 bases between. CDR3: CASSFQGYGYTF. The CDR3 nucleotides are TGTGCCAGCAGCTTCCAGGGCTATGGCTACACCTTC.

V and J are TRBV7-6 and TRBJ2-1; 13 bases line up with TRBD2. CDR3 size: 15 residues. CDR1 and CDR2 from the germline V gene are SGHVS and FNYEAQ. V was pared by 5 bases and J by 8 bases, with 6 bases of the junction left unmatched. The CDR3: CASSLLAGGPYEQFF. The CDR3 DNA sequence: TGTGCCAGCAGCCTACTAGCGGGGGGGCCCTATGAGCAGTTCTTC.

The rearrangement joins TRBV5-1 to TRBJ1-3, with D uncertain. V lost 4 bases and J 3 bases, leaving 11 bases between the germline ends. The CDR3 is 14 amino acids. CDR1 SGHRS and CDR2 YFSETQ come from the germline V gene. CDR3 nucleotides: TGCGCCAGCAGCCCCACGGGGAATGGAAACACCATATATTTT. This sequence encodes CASSPTGNGNTIYF.

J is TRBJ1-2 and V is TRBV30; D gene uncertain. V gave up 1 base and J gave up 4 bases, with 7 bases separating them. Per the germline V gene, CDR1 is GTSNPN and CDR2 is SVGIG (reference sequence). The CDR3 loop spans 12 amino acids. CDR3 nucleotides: TGTGCCTGGAGTGGGAGTAGCTATGGCTACACCTTC. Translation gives CAWSGSSYGYTF.

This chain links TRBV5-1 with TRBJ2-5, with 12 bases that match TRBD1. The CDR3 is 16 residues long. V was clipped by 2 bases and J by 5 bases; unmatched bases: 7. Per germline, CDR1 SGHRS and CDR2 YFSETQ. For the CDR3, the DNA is TGCGCCAGCAGCTTCTCCGGGACAGGGGGCCAGGAGACCCAGTACTTC. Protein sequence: CASSFSGTGGQETQYF. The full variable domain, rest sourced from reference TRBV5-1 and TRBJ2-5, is KAGVTQTPRYLIKTRGQQVTLSCSPISGHRSVSWYQQTPGQGLQFLFEYFSETQRNKGNFPGRFSGRQFSNSRSEMNVSTLELGDSALYLCASSFSGTGGQETQYFGPGTRLLVL.

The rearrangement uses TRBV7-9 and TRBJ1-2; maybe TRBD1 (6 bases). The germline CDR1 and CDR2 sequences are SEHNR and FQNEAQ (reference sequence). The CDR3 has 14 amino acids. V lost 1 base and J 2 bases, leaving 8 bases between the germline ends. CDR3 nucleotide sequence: TGTGCCAGCAGCTTAGGGGGGCGAAACTATGGCTACACCTTC. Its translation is CASSLGGRNYGYTF.

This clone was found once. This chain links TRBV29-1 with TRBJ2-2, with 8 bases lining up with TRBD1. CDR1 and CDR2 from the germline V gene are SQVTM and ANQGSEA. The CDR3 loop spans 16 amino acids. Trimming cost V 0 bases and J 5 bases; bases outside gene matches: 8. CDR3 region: CSVEDLSGGDTGELFF. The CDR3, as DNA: TGCAGCGTTGAAGATCTTTCAGGGGGCGATACCGGGGAGCTGTTTTTT.

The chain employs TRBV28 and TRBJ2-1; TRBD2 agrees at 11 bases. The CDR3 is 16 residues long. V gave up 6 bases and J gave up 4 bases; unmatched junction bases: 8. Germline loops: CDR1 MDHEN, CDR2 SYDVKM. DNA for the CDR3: TGTGCCAGCAGGCCACTAGCGGGAGAGCTATACAATGAGCAGTTCTTC. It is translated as CASRPLAGELYNEQFF.

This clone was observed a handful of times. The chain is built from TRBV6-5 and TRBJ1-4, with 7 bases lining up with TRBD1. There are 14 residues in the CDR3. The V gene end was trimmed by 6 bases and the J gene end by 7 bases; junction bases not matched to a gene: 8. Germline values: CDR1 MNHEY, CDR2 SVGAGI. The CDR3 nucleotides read TGTGCCAGCAGACCTATGACAGGGTTTGAAAAACTGTTTTTT. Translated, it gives CASRPMTGFEKLFF.

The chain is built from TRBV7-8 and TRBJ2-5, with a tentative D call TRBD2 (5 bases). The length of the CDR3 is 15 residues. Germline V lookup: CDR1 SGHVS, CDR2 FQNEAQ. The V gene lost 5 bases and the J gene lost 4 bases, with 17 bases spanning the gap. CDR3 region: CASSPTRPEGETQYF. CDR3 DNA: TGTGCCAGCAGCCCGACAAGACCCGAGGGAGAGACCCAGTACTTC.

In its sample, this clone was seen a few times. CDR3 in amino acids: CASSEREAWMMGGDEAFF. The CDR3 DNA is TGTGCCAGCAGTGAGAGGGAGGCTTGGATGATGGGAGGGGATGAAGCTTTCTTT. This chain connects TRBV2 to TRBJ1-1; possibly TRBD1 for D (5 bases). The V gene's germline CDR1 is SNHLY and CDR2 FYNNEI. V lost 3 bases and J lost 7, with 27 bases in between. The CDR3 sequence is 18 residues long.

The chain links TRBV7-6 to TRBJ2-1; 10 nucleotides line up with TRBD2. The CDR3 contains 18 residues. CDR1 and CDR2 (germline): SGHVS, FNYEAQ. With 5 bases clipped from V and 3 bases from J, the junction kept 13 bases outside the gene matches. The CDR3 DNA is TGTGCCAGCAGCAGGCGTCCTAGCGGGAGTATTCTCTACAATGAGCAGTTCTTC. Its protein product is CASSRRPSGSILYNEQFF.